These 4 T cell receptor beta chains were all obtained from the same sample, sequenced in a study of CD8+ T cells in alopecia areata. The authors extracted RNA and reverse transcribed it into cDNA as the sequencing template. Assay used: immunoSEQ multiplex PCR; TCRdb lists only in-frame clones, some missing. The sample lists some 220,000 clones, about 57% seen once, with around 1.5% in the top ten. Treatment given: oral pan-JAK inhibitor, 5-10 mg twice daily. The sequenced sample was CD4+ T cells sorted from blood, obtained at week 4, from a patient treated with tofacitinib. The receptors originated from a human donor with alopecia areata.

This sequence joins TRBV5-1 and TRBJ2-7; TRBD2 agrees at 7 bases. This CDR3 is 15 amino acids long. V gave up 4 bases and J gave up 4 bases; unmatched junction bases: 11. CDR1 and CDR2 (germline): SGHRS, YFSETQ. CDR3 nucleotide sequence: TGCGCCAGCAGCCCCCAAGCGGGGCGGACATACGAGCAGTACTTC. This gives the protein CASSPQAGRTYEQYF.

The chain recombines TRBV30 with TRBJ1-5; D remains ambiguous. This CDR3 is 15 amino acids long. The germline V gene has CDR1 GTSNPN and CDR2 SVGIG (reference sequence). V was clipped by 0 bases and J by 1 base, with 10 bases between them. CDR3 amino acids: CAWSVRQTSNQPQHF. The CDR3 DNA reads TGTGCCTGGAGTGTACGGCAGACGAGCAATCAGCCCCAGCATTTT. Supplemented by reference TRBV30 and TRBJ1-5, the full variable domain reads SQTIHQWPATLVQPVGSPLSLECTVEGTSNPNLYWYRQAAGRGLQLLFYSVGIGQISSEVPQNLSASRPQDRQFILSSKKLLLSDSGFYLCAWSVRQTSNQPQHFGDGTRLSIL.

In this sample, this clone turned up once. J is TRBJ2-1 and V is TRBV4-3; TRBD2 aligns across 9 bases. Germline CDR1 and CDR2: LGHNA and YSLEER. CDR3 length equals 15 residues. Losses at the gene ends were 6 bases for V and 0 bases for J; bases not matched to a gene: 3. The CDR3 DNA reads TGCGCCAGCAGTCGTAGCGGGGGCTCCTACAATGAGCAGTTCTTC. As protein: CASSRSGGSYNEQFF.

The V call is TRBV7-6, the J call TRBJ1-4; D ambiguous. This CDR3 comprises 15 residues. Trimming shortened V by 1 base and J by 8 bases, and 14 bases separated the two germline ends. Per germline, CDR1 SGHVS and CDR2 FNYEAQ. The CDR3 coding sequence is TGTGCCAGCAGCTTAGAACCGGGAGCTTGGGAAAAACTGTTTTTT. Its protein is CASSLEPGAWEKLFF. Full variable domain (missing parts from reference TRBV7-6 and TRBJ1-4): GAGVSQSPRYKVTKRGQDVALRCDPISGHVSLYWYRQALGQGPEFLTYFNYEAQQDKSGLPNDRFSAERPEGSISTLTIQRTEQRDSAMYRCASSLEPGAWEKLFFGSGTQLSVL.